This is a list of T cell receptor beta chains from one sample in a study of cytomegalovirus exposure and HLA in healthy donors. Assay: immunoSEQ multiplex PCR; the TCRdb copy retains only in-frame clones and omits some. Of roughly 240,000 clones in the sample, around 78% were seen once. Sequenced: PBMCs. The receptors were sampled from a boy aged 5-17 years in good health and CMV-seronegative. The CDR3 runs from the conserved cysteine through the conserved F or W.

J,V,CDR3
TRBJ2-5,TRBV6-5,CASSYHARGQETQYF
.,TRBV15,CATSRDRKYEQYF
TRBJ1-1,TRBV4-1,CASSRDRGRETFF
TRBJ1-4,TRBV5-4,CASSLSMGAVANEKLFF
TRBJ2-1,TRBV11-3,CARTTIRGPQDNEQFF
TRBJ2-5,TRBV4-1,CASSLTGGLETQYF
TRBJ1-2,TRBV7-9,CASSGHRGFNYGYTF
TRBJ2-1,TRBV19,CASSIVGPTVLAGGPSYNEQFF
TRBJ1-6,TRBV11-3,CASSFGGRGSPLHF
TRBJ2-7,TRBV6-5,CASSYWTGGVYEQYF
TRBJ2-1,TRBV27,CASSSGLAGNNEQFF
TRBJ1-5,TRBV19,CASSISAQGQPQHF
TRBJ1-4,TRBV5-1,CASSLRLEANEKLFF
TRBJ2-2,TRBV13,CASSLEQGQNTGELFF
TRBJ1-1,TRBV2,CATRRSFMNTEAFF
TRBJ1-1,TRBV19,CASSMGPGEGRTEAFF
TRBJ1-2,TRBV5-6,CASSPPLQGRYGYTF
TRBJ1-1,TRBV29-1,CSVEIGTGGGGAFF
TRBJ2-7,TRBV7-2,CASSLTFGAGARMNEQYF
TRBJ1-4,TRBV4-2,CASSQDTGEFNEKLFF
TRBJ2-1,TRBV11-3,CASSLGQAIGDEQFF
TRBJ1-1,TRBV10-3,CASRLSFSPEAFF
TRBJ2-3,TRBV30,CAWSLARSTDTQYF
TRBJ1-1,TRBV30,CAWSFGVSTEAFF
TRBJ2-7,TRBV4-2,CASSQDGLAGDSYEQYF
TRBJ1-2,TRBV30,CAWSGGVLDGYTF
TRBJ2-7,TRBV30,CAWAWAIHYEQYF
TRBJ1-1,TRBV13,CASSLQGRPEAFF
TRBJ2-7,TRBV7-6,CASSLGSGSAYEQYF
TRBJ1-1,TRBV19,CASSITGATEAFF
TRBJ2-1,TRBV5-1,CASSYQADPGVDEQFF
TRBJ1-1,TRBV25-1,CASNRTPGEKAFF
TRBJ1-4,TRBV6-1,CASRNREINEKLFF
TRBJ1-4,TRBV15,CATSRASRAGNEKLFF
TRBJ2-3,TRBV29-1,CSVGKAGDYADTQYF
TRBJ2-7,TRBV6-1,CASSSDRARTYEQYF
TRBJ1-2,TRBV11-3,CASSLARTGNYGYTF
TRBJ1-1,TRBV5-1,CASSLDRVSEAFF
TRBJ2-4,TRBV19,CASSMGQWLDIQYF
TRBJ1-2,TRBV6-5,CASSYIAGMPYGYTF
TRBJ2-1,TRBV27,CASSLRGTRGLGASEQFF
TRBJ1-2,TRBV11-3,CASSFRTRGYTF
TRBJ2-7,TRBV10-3,CATERDRETYEQYF
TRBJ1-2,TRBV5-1,CASSWEGEVFTF
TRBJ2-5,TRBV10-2,CASRPPGLAGVYF
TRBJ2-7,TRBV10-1,CASSESEGGQYEQYF
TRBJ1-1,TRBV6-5,CASRRAGGNTEAFF
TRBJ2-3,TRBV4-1,CASSQGGRGGPRDTQYF
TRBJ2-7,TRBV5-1,CASSLDLTRVSYEQYF
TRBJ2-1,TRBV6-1,CASSESLASGVLSQRNEQFF
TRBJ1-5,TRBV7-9,CASSLGQDSNQPQHF